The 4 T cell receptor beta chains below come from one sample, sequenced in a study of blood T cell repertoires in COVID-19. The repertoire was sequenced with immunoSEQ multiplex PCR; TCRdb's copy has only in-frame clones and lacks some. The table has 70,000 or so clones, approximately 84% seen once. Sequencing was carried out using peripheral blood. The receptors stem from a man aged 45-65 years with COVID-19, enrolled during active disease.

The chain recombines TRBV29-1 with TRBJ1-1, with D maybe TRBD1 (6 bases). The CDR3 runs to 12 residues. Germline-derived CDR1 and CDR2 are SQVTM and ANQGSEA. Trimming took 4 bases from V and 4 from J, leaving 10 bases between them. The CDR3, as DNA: TGCAGCGTTGTCCCAGGGGTCACTGAAGCTTTCTTT. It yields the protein CSVVPGVTEAFF. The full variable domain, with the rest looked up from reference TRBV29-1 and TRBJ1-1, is SAVISQKPSRDICQRGTSLTIQCQVDSQVTMMFWYRQQPGQSLTLIATANQGSEATYESGFVIDKFPISRPNLTFSTLTVSNMSPEDSSIYLCSVVPGVTEAFFGQGTRLTVV.

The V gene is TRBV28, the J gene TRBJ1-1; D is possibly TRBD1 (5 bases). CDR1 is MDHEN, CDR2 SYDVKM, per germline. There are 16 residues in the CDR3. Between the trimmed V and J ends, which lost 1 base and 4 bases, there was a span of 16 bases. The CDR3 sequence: CASSLSSVGRGTEAFF. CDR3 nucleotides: TGTGCCAGCAGTTTATCCTCTGTAGGGAGGGGCACTGAAGCTTTCTTT.

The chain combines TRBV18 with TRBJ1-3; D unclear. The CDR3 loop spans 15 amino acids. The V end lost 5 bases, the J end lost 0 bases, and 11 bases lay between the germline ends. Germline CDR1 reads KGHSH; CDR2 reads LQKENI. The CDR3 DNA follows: TGTGCCAGCTCAACGACACTAGACTCTGGAAACACCATATATTTT. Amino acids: CASSTTLDSGNTIYF.

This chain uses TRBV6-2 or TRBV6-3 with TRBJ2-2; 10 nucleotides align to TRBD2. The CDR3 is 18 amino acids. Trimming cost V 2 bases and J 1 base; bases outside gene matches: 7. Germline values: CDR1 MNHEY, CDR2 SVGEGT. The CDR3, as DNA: TGTGCCAGCAGTTACGAGGGGCGACTAGCGGGGAACACCGGGGAGCTGTTTTTT. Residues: CASSYEGRLAGNTGELFF.